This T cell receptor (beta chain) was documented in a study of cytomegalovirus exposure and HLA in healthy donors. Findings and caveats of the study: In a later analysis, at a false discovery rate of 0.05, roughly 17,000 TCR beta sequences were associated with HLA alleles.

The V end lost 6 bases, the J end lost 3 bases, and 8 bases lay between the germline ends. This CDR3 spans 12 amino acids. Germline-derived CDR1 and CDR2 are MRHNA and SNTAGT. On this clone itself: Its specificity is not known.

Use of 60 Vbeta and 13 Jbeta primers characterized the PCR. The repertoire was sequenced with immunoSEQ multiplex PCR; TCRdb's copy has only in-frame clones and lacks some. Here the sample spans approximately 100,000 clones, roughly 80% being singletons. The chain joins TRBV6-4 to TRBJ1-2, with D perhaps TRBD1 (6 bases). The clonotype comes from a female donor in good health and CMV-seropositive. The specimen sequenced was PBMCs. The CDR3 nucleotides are TGTGCCAGCAGGGGACACCACTATGGCTACACCTTC. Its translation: CASRGHHYGYTF.